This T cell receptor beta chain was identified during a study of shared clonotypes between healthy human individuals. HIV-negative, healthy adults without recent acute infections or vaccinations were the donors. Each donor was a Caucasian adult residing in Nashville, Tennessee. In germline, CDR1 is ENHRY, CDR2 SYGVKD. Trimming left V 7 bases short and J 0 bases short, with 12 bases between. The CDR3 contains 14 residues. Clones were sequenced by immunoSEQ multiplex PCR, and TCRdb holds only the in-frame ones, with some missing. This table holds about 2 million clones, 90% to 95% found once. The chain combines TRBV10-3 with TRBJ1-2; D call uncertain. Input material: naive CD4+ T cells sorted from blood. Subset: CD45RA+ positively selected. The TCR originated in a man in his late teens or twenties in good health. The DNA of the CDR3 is TGTGCCATCAAGGTACCGGTAGCTAACTATGGCTACACCTTC. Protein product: CAIKVPVANYGYTF.